This is a list of T cell receptor beta chains from one sample in a study of T-cell reconstitution after alpha-beta-depleted transplantation in children. MiXCR, run by TCRdb on the PCR reads, gives a single entry per CDR3 protein. In the table there are 450,000 to 500,000 distinct CDR3 sequences, about an eighth of which are singletons. Sequenced material: PBMCs from the stem cell graft donor, taken from the stem cell graft. The receptors stem from a human donor who donated a stem cell graft to a child with combined immunodeficiency. Each CDR3 is given with its conserved first and last residue. D genes are given only for firm matches. Expanded clones get a size class; other rows say once, few or many, or leave the size out.

cdr3_aa	cdr3_nt	clone_size	v_call	d_call	j_call
CASSQEGRTEAFF	TGTGCCAGCAGCCAAGAAGGCCGTACTGAAGCTTTCTTT	-	TRBV3-1	-	TRBJ1-1
CASSKAGRRLARLYEQYF	TGTGCCAGCAGCAAAGCGGGCCGACGACTAGCGAGACTTTACGAGCAGTACTTC	-	TRBV21-1	-	TRBJ2-7
CASNYYPGQATGELFF	TGTGCCAGCAATTACTATCCGGGACAAGCCACCGGGGAGCTGTTTTTT	-	TRBV6-5	-	TRBJ2-2
CSAPRDRGLGTEAFF	TGCAGTGCTCCCCGGGACAGGGGGTTGGGCACTGAAGCTTTCTTT	-	TRBV20-1	TRBD1	TRBJ1-1
CASSEYLPGQGSGELFF	TGTGCCAGCAGTGAATATCTGCCGGGACAGGGGTCCGGGGAGCTGTTTTTT	-	TRBV25-1	TRBD1	TRBJ2-2
CASTTVGTQYF	TGTGCCAGCACAACTGTGGGGACCCAGTACTTC	few	TRBV7-9	-	TRBJ2-5
CASRPGQGGTGELFF	TGTGCCAGCAGGCCGGGACAGGGGGGCACCGGGGAGCTGTTTTTT	many	TRBV6-1	TRBD1	TRBJ2-2
CASSLSQAQPQHF	TGTGCCAGCAGTTTATCACAGGCGCAGCCCCAGCATTTT	few	TRBV12-3/TRBV12-4	-	TRBJ1-5
CASSFSGDNTEAFF	TGTGCCAGCAGCTTCTCGGGGGATAACACTGAAGCTTTCTTT	few	TRBV7-8	-	TRBJ1-1
CASSLALSGGYEQYF	TGCGCCAGCAGCTTGGCCCTTTCAGGGGGCTACGAGCAGTACTTC	-	TRBV5-1	TRBD1	TRBJ2-7
CASSYLGGSYEQYF	TGTGCCAGCAGTTACCTCGGCGGGTCCTACGAGCAGTACTTC	few	TRBV6-5	-	TRBJ2-7
CASSIWESGANVLTF	TGTGCCAGCAGCATTTGGGAATCTGGGGCCAACGTCCTGACTTTC	few	TRBV9	-	TRBJ2-6
CASSLFSGANTGELFF	TGTGCCAGCAGCTTATTTTCGGGGGCGAACACCGGGGAGCTGTTTTTT	-	TRBV7-3	-	TRBJ2-2
CASSLGAPYF	TGTGCCAGCAGTTTAGGGGCCCCGTATTTT	many	TRBV12-3/TRBV12-4	-	TRBJ2-3
CASSPEDRVNIQYF	TGCGCCAGCAGCCCTGAGGACAGGGTAAACATTCAGTACTTC	few	TRBV4-3	TRBD1	TRBJ2-4
CASSVDGQPPNEQFF	TGTGCCAGCAGCGTAGATGGGCAGCCCCCCAATGAGCAGTTCTTC	-	TRBV9	-	TRBJ2-1
CASSLPDRSNEQFF	TGTGCCAGCAGTTTGCCTGACAGGTCCAATGAGCAGTTCTTC	many	TRBV27	-	TRBJ2-1
CASSPLAGDRQYF	TGTGCCAGCAGTCCGCTAGCGGGGGATAGGCAGTACTTC	-	TRBV27	TRBD2	TRBJ2-7
CASRPGLAINEQFF	TGTGCCAGCAGACCGGGACTAGCGATAAACGAGCAGTTCTTC	-	TRBV28	TRBD2	TRBJ2-1
CASHKTGGMKAFF	TGTGCCAGTCATAAGACAGGGGGAATGAAAGCTTTCTTT	-	TRBV6-2/TRBV6-3	TRBD1	TRBJ1-1
CASSSRGGRAPLHF	TGTGCCAGCAGTTCCCGGGGAGGGCGGGCACCCCTCCACTTT	many	TRBV12-3/TRBV12-4	-	TRBJ1-6
CASRETGSSYEQYF	TGTGCCAGCAGAGAGACAGGGTCCTCCTACGAGCAGTACTTC	-	TRBV6-1	TRBD1	TRBJ2-7
CASSLEAGGAGLDTQYF	TGTGCCAGCAGTTTAGAGGCAGGGGGAGCGGGTTTAGATACGCAGTATTTT	many	TRBV12-3/TRBV12-4	-	TRBJ2-3
CASSRTNRGPYGYTF	TGTGCCAGCAGCCGCACCAACAGGGGACCCTATGGCTACACCTTC	many	TRBV9	TRBD1	TRBJ1-2
CASSLDFGNEQYF	-	few	TRBV27	-	TRBJ2-7
CASSPTGLGAPEQFF	TGTGCCAGCAGTCCCACGGGACTAGGAGCCCCAGAGCAGTTCTTC	-	TRBV27	TRBD2	TRBJ2-1
CASSDASGGTNEQFF	TGTGCCAGCAGTGACGCTAGCGGGGGGACGAATGAGCAGTTCTTC	-	TRBV2	TRBD2	TRBJ2-1
CSARDASSGGPYEQYF	TGCAGTGCTAGAGATGCGTCCAGCGGGGGACCCTACGAGCAGTACTTC	many	TRBV20-1	TRBD2	TRBJ2-7
CATSDSAGTSGWKQYF	TGTGCCACCAGTGATTCAGCCGGGACTAGCGGTTGGAAGCAGTACTTC	-	TRBV24-1	TRBD2	TRBJ2-7
CASSYLHGYTF	TGTGCCAGCAGTTACCTACATGGCTACACCTTC	few	TRBV6-5	-	TRBJ1-2
CASSAGQSSYEQYF	TGTGCCAGCAGTGCTGGCCAGAGCTCCTACGAGCAGTACTTC	-	TRBV6-1	-	TRBJ2-7
CASSEWASGYNEQFF	TGTGCCAGCAGTGAATGGGCTAGCGGATACAATGAGCAGTTCTTC	few	TRBV2	TRBD2	TRBJ2-1
CASTYTGGTAFF	TGTGCCAGCACCTACACGGGCGGTACAGCTTTCTTT	-	TRBV6-5	-	TRBJ1-1
CASSPKRGTAYSGANVLTF	TGTGCCAGCAGCCCCAAGAGAGGGACAGCCTACTCTGGGGCCAACGTCCTGACTTTC	few	TRBV14	TRBD1	TRBJ2-6